A single sample is the source of the 5 T cell receptor beta chains below, sequenced in a study of beta chain features in type 1 diabetes. Every bit of the isolated RNA underwent reverse transcription, so sequencing read expressed TCRB transcripts. Method: immunoSEQ multiplex PCR; TCRdb's copy keeps in-frame clones and lacks some. The table has a few hundred thousand clones, 12% to 15% seen once; the top ten hold roughly 7%. Material: central memory CD4+ T cells from blood. The receptors here all came from a man under 40 in good health.

The rearrangement links TRBV6-5 to TRBJ1-2, with TRBD1 matching 9 bases. The CDR3 is 14 residues long. Germline CDR1 is MNHEY and CDR2 is SVGAGI. V lost 6 bases to trimming and J lost 4 bases; unmatched junction nucleotides: 6. The CDR3 region is CASRRGTGTYGYTF. Written as DNA, the CDR3 is TGTGCCAGCAGACGAGGGACAGGGACCTATGGCTACACCTTC.

The gene calls are TRBV5-1 and TRBJ2-2, with D unclear. The length of the CDR3 is 14 residues. The germline V gene has CDR1 SGHRS and CDR2 YFSETQ. Trimming shortened V by 6 bases and J by 6 bases, and 15 bases separated the two germline ends. This CDR3 is CASTDQLGAGELFF. Here the CDR3 DNA reads TGCGCCAGCACCGACCAGCTAGGCGCCGGGGAGCTGTTTTTT.

This clone has a single count. An end of the junction differs from the germline gene, which may be a read error. The gene calls are TRBV7-2 and TRBJ1-1, with TRBD1 matching over 8 bases. The CDR3 has 18 residues. Per the germline V gene, CDR1 is SGHTA and CDR2 is FQGNSA. This CDR3 reads CASSQDRTGTFSDTEAFF. The CDR3 region has the DNA TGCGCCAGCAGCCAAGATAGGACAGGGACTTTTTCCGACACTGAAGCTTTCTTT.

Many counts were recorded for this clone. The V call is TRBV9, the J call TRBJ2-7, with a possible D match to TRBD1 (6 bases). V dropped 0 bases and J dropped 3 bases, with 10 bases sitting between them. CDR1 and CDR2 from the germline V gene are SGDLS and YYNGEE. This CDR3 is 14 amino acids long. Here the CDR3 DNA reads TGTGCCAGCAGCGTAGCTTCGGACAGCTACGAGCAGTACTTC. This codes for CASSVASDSYEQYF.

This clone has a count of ten or more. The J gene is TRBJ2-4, the V gene TRBV29-1; TRBD1 is a possible D gene (7 bases). The CDR3 is made up of 13 amino acids. Per the germline V gene, CDR1 is SQVTM and CDR2 is ANQGSEA. The V and J ends lost 0 bases and 8 bases respectively, with 11 bases between them. This chain's CDR3 is CSVEDGGGHIQYF. The CDR3 region has the DNA TGCAGCGTTGAAGATGGAGGGGGCCACATTCAGTACTTC.